This entry concerns a single TCR beta chain. The data derive from a study of beta chain features in type 1 diabetes. There are 16 residues in the CDR3. Trimming shortened V by 0 bases and J by 5 bases, and 14 bases separated the two germline ends. CDR1 SGDLS and CDR2 YYNGEE come from the germline V gene. The isolated RNA, all of it, was reverse transcribed, so expressed TCRB transcripts were what got sequenced. Using immunoSEQ multiplex PCR, the repertoire was profiled, and TCRdb retains in-frame clones only, with some absent. This table holds a few hundred thousand clones, roughly 13% found once. The clonotype comes from a man between 18 and 35 years old in good health. This sequence joins TRBV9 and TRBJ2-2; weak D call: TRBD1 (5 bases). The sequenced sample was naive CD4+ T cells from blood. CDR3 in DNA: TGTGCCAGCAGCGTAGGAAGTGGGGCCGAGACCGGGGAGCTGTTTTTT. Translation: CASSVGSGAETGELFF. Drawing the rest from reference TRBV9 and TRBJ2-2, the complete variable domain is DSGVTQTPKHLITATGQRVTLRCSPRSGDLSVYWYQQSLDQGLQFLIQYYNGEERAKGNILERFSAQQFPDLHSELNLSSLELGDSALYFCASSVGSGAETGELFFGEGSRLTVL.